The 25 T cell receptor beta chains below all came from one sample that was sequenced in a study of T cell responses to AZD1222 COVID-19 vaccine. The protocol was immunoSEQ multiplex PCR, while the TCRdb copy is restricted to in-frame clones and leaves out a portion. The sample has more than 95,000 clones, about 89% seen once. The sequencing here drew on peripheral blood, taken on day 0 of AZD1222 vaccination. The receptors shown here come from an adult in good health.

V usage is TRBV9 and J usage is TRBJ2-5; 7 bases match TRBD1. CDR1 and CDR2 (germline): SGDLS, YYNGEE. This CDR3 comprises 14 residues. V gave up 5 bases and J gave up 4 bases; unmatched junction bases: 8. The CDR3 loop is CASSRQGTGETQYF. The CDR3 region has the DNA TGTGCCAGCAGTCGACAGGGAACTGGAGAGACCCAGTACTTC.

This chain connects TRBV7-9 to TRBJ2-3, with D tentatively TRBD1 or TRBD2 (5 bases each). CDR3 size: 17 residues. V lost 8 bases, J lost 4 bases, and 25 bases lay in between. CDR1 and CDR2 (germline): SEHNR, FQNEAQ (reference sequence). CDR3 DNA sequence: TGTGCCAGCGGTGGAAATTCTAGGCCTCGAGGGGCAGATACGCAGTATTTT. This gives the protein CASGGNSRPRGADTQYF.

This clone was seen once. This chain uses TRBV5-4 with TRBJ2-7; D remains ambiguous. This CDR3 has 13 amino acids. Germline V gives CDR1 SGHNT, CDR2 YYREEE (reference sequence). V lost 5 bases, J lost 3 bases, and 12 bases lay in between. CDR3 loop: CASRGPGGYEQYF. The CDR3 region has the DNA TGTGCCAGCAGAGGTCCGGGTGGCTACGAGCAGTACTTC.

The chain carries TRBV9 and TRBJ2-7; D is unresolved. Germline V gene data show CDR1 as SGDLS and CDR2 as YYNGEE. Trimming cost V 0 bases and J 0 bases, with 16 bases left between them. CDR3 length: 17 residues. The CDR3: CASSVVEGAPSSYEQYF. The CDR3 DNA reads as TGTGCCAGCAGCGTAGTAGAAGGAGCCCCTAGCTCCTACGAGCAGTACTTC.

This rearrangement joins TRBV27 to TRBJ2-7; a possible D gene is TRBD2 (6 bases). CDR1 is MNHEY and CDR2 is SMNVEV in the germline V gene (reference sequence). The CDR3 consists of 17 residues. Trimming took off 4 bases at V and 0 bases at J, with 19 bases between the two ends. CDR3 loop: CASSSSSAGRISYEQYF. As DNA, the CDR3 is TGTGCCAGCAGTTCTTCCTCTGCGGGACGCATCTCCTACGAGCAGTACTTC.

In its sample, this clone was seen a few times. The rearrangement uses TRBV7-2 and TRBJ2-1; weak D call: TRBD2 (6 bases). Germline-derived CDR1 and CDR2 are SGHTA and FQGNSA. V lost 7 bases and J lost 6, with 22 bases in between. The CDR3 length is 16 residues. DNA of the CDR3: TGTGCCAGCACCCAACCAGGCGGGACCGGGAGCAATGAGCAGTTCTTC. Its translation: CASTQPGGTGSNEQFF.

This chain links TRBV5-8 with TRBJ1-2; TRBD1 aligns across 10 bases. The CDR3 spans 15 residues. Germline V gene sequence: CDR1 SGHTS, CDR2 YDEGEE. The ends lost 4 bases at V and 2 bases at J; junction bases unmatched: 5. The CDR3 DNA reads as TGTGCCAGCAGCCAAACGGGACAGGGGAACTATGGCTACACCTTC. As protein: CASSQTGQGNYGYTF.

V usage is TRBV29-1 and J usage is TRBJ2-1; D is uncertain. V lost 7 bases, J lost 5 bases, and 12 bases lay in between. This CDR3 region has 12 residues. Germline V gene data show CDR1 as SQVTM and CDR2 as ANQGSEA. CDR3 residues: CSATAPNNEQFF. CDR3 sequence (DNA): TGCAGCGCCACCGCCCCTAACAATGAGCAGTTCTTC.

The chain is built from TRBV27 and TRBJ2-5; unclear D gene. CDR1 and CDR2 (germline): MNHEY, SMNVEV (reference sequence). The CDR3 extends over 14 amino acids. The V and J ends lost 0 bases and 1 base respectively, with 6 bases between them. CDR3 in DNA: TGTGCCAGCAGTTTATCAACAGCCCAAGAGACCCAGTACTTC. Residues: CASSLSTAQETQYF.

The CDR3 is CASSPGTGSDGYTF. CDR3 in DNA: TGTGCCAGCAGTCCCGGGACAGGGTCTGATGGCTACACCTTC. The V call is TRBV3-1 (or the pseudogene TRBV3-2), the J call TRBJ1-2; 9 bases agree with TRBD1. V was clipped by 6 bases and J by 6 bases; unmatched bases: 8. Germline-derived CDR1 and CDR2 are LGHDT and YNNKEL (reference sequence). The CDR3 loop spans 14 amino acids.

The J gene is TRBJ1-6, the V gene TRBV11-2, with 7 bases matching TRBD1. The CDR3 length is 16 residues. Germline assignment: CDR1 SGHAT and CDR2 FQNNGV. Trimming cost V 1 base and J 9 bases; bases outside gene matches: 9. Here the CDR3 DNA reads TGTGCCAGCAGCTTAGGAGTAAGACAGGGCATTTCACCCCTCCACTTT. Translating gives CASSLGVRQGISPLHF.

The chain is built from TRBV29-1 and TRBJ1-2; tentatively, D is TRBD1 (5 bases). The V gene lost 0 bases and the J gene lost 8 bases, with 22 bases spanning the gap. Germline CDR1 SQVTM, CDR2 ANQGSEA. The CDR3 totals 16 residues. The CDR3 here is CSVEDLWGSTGDGYTF. CDR3 in DNA: TGCAGCGTTGAAGATCTGTGGGGCTCTACGGGGGACGGCTACACCTTC.

The chain has TRBV6-2 or TRBV6-3 and TRBJ2-2, with 12 bases identical to TRBD2. V lost 3 bases and J lost 5; bases outside the gene matches: 7. CDR1 is MNHEY and CDR2 is SVGEGT in the germline V gene. The CDR3 contains 17 residues. Written as DNA, the CDR3 is TGTGCCAGCAGTTATTATCCTGGACTAGCGGGGACCGGGGAGCTGTTTTTT. This codes for CASSYYPGLAGTGELFF.

Here the CDR3 reads CTSSQDVLAGGRKLGEQYF. CDR3 bases: TGCACCAGCAGCCAAGATGTGTTGGCGGGGGGCCGTAAACTGGGGGAGCAGTACTTC. The V gene is TRBV1, the J gene TRBJ2-7; the table's D call TRBD2 went unverified against the DNA. TRBV1 is flagged as a pseudogene. There are 19 residues in the CDR3.

In its sample, this clone was seen once. The chain employs TRBV5-4 and TRBJ2-7; 11 nucleotides align to TRBD2. The junction had 3 bases not matched to a gene; V was cut back by 4 bases and J by 0 bases. CDR1 is SGHNT and CDR2 is YYREEE in the germline V gene (reference sequence). The CDR3 totals 15 residues. The DNA of the CDR3 is TGTGCCAGCAGCCTAGCGGGAGGCCACTCCTACGAGCAGTACTTC. It is translated as CASSLAGGHSYEQYF.

This clone was observed once. The chain has TRBV11-2 and TRBJ2-5, with TRBD2 matching 7 bases. The CDR3 consists of 13 residues. V gave up 1 base and J gave up 4 bases; unmatched junction bases: 0. CDR1 is SGHAT, CDR2 FQNNGV, per germline. The DNA of the CDR3 is TGTGCCAGCAGCTTAGGGGAGGGAGAGACCCAGTACTTC. Its translation is CASSLGEGETQYF. Supplemented by reference TRBV11-2 and TRBJ2-5, the full variable domain reads EAGVAQSPRYKIIEKRQSVAFWCNPISGHATLYWYQQILGQGPKLLIQFQNNGVVDDSQLPKDRFSAERLKGVDSTLKIQPAKLEDSAVYLCASSLGEGETQYFGPGTRLLVL.

The CDR3 sequence is CSARVTGFAFF. The CDR3 DNA reads TGCAGTGCTAGAGTTACAGGGTTCGCTTTCTTT. The chain links TRBV20-1 to TRBJ1-1, with D perhaps matching TRBD1 (6 bases). This CDR3 contains 11 residues. V gave up 1 base and J gave up 11 bases, with 11 bases separating them. CDR1 and CDR2 (germline): DFQATT, SNEGSKA (reference sequence).

This rearrangement joins TRBV5-1 to TRBJ1-1; no reliable D call. Germline values: CDR1 SGHRS, CDR2 YFSETQ. This CDR3 has 14 amino acids. Trimming removed 0 bases at V and 4 bases at J, with 10 bases between. The CDR3 loop reads CASSLEFWGTEAFF. As DNA, the CDR3 is TGCGCCAGCAGCTTGGAGTTTTGGGGCACTGAAGCTTTCTTT.

The rearrangement uses TRBV7-2 and TRBJ1-2, with 10 nucleotides matching TRBD1. The ends lost 5 bases at V and 8 bases at J; junction bases unmatched: 11. CDR3 length equals 15 residues. Germline assignment: CDR1 SGHTA and CDR2 FQGNSA. CDR3: CASSNPDRGSEGYTF. The CDR3 DNA is TGTGCCAGCAGCAACCCGGACAGGGGGAGCGAGGGCTACACCTTC.

The chain has TRBV2 and TRBJ1-1; weak D call: TRBD1 (6 bases). This CDR3 is built from 16 residues. Trimming took 7 bases from V and 0 from J, leaving 18 bases between them. CDR1 is SNHLY and CDR2 is FYNNEI in the germline V gene. CDR3 nucleotides: TGTGCCAGCACAGCCCAGGGAGGGGGTTTGAACACTGAAGCTTTCTTT. This codes for CASTAQGGGLNTEAFF. The whole variable domain, filled in from reference TRBV2 and TRBJ1-1, reads EPEVTQTPSHQVTQMGQEVILRCVPISNHLYFYWYRQILGQKVEFLVSFYNNEISEKSEIFDDQFSVERPDGSNFTLKIRSTKLEDSAMYFCASTAQGGGLNTEAFFGQGTRLTVV.

The genes are TRBV4-3 and TRBJ1-2, with D perhaps TRBD1 (5 bases). Trimming stripped 0 bases from V and 10 bases from J, with 12 bases between. Germline CDR1 reads LGHNA; CDR2 reads YSLEER. The CDR3 has 13 amino acids. In DNA form, the CDR3 reads TGCGCCAGCAGCCAAGATCGCGGGGGACCCTACACCTTC. Translation gives CASSQDRGGPYTF.

The rearrangement joins TRBV2 to TRBJ2-7; TRBD1 is a possible D gene (6 bases). The CDR3 is made up of 13 amino acids. V was cut by 2 bases and J by 6 bases, with 11 bases left in between. Germline CDR1 and CDR2: SNHLY and FYNNEI. The CDR3 sequence: CASSEYRGGEQYF. The CDR3 nucleotides read TGTGCCAGCAGTGAATATCGAGGGGGCGAGCAGTACTTC.

This chain uses TRBV27 with TRBJ2-3; 8 nucleotides agree with TRBD2. CDR1 and CDR2 (germline): MNHEY, SMNVEV (reference sequence). The CDR3 has 15 residues. Trimming at V came to 10 bases and at J to 1 base, leaving 10 bases not matched to a gene. This CDR3 is CATYRSGRGTDTQYF. The DNA for the CDR3 is TGTGCCACATATCGAAGCGGGAGAGGCACAGATACGCAGTATTTT.

This clone occurred a few times. The V call is TRBV6-5, the J call TRBJ1-2, with D hard to call. The CDR3 extends over 15 amino acids. Trimming removed 5 bases at V and 2 bases at J, with 15 bases between. The germline CDR1 and CDR2 sequences are MNHEY and SVGAGI. As DNA, the CDR3 is TGTGCCAGCAGTACAAACAGCCTCTTCAACTATGGCTACACCTTC. Its translation: CASSTNSLFNYGYTF.

This chain links TRBV18 with TRBJ1-2; 7 bases are a match to TRBD1. J gave up 4 bases and V 0 bases, and 2 bases lay outside the gene matches. The CDR3 has 14 amino acids. From germline, CDR1 is KGHSH and CDR2 LQKENI. The CDR3 protein is CASSPPGQPYGYTF. The CDR3 nucleotides read TGTGCCAGCTCACCACCGGGACAGCCCTATGGCTACACCTTC.